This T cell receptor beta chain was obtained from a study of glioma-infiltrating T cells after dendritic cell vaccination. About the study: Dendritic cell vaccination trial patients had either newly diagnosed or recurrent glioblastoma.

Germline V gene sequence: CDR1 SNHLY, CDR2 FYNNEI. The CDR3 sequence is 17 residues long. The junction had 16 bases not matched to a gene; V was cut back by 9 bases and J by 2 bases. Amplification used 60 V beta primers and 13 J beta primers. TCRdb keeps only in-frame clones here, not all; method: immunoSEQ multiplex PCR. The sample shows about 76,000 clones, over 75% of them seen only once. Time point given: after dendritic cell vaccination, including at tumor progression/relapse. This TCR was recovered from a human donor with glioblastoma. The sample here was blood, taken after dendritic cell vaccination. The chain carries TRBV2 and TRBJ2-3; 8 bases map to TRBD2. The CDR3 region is CASLGGRGGRVTDTQYF. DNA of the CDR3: TGTGCCAGTTTGGGAGGTCGGGGGGGGCGAGTCACAGATACGCAGTATTTT. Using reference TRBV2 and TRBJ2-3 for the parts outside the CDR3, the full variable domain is EPEVTQTPSHQVTQMGQEVILRCVPISNHLYFYWYRQILGQKVEFLVSFYNNEISEKSEIFDDQFSVERPDGSNFTLKIRSTKLEDSAMYFCASLGGRGGRVTDTQYFGPGTRLTVL.